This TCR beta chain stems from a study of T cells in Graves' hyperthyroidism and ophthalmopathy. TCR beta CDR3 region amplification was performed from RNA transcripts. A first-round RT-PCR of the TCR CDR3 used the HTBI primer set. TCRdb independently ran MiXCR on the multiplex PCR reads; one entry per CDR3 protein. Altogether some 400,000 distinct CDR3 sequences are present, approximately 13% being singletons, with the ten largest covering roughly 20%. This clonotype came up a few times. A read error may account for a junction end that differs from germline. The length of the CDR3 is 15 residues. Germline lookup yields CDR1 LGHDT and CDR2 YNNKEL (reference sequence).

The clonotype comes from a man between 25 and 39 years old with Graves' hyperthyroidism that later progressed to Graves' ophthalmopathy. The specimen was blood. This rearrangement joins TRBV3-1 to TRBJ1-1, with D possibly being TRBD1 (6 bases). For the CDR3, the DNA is TGTGCCAGCAGCCAAGGTTTGGGGGGCCGCACTGAAGCTCTCTTT. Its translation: CASSQGLGGRTEALF. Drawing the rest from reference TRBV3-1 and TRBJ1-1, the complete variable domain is DTAVSQTPKYLVTQMGNDKSIKCEQNLGHDTMYWYKQDSKKFLKIMFSYNNKELIINETVPNRFSPKSPDKAHLNLHINSLELGDSAVYFCASSQGLGGRTEALFGQGTRLTVV.